This T cell receptor beta chain was retrieved from a study of blood T cell repertoires in COVID-19. Profiled with immunoSEQ multiplex PCR; TCRdb holds only in-frame clones, not every one. Among about 98,000 clones, more than 60% were seen once, and the ten largest hold approximately 24%. This CDR3 has 12 residues. V was cut by 3 bases and J by 6 bases, with 7 bases left in between. The germline gives CDR1 SGHDN, CDR2 FVKESK. The specimen was peripheral blood. The TCR was taken from a man between 65 and 85 years old with acute or convalescent COVID-19. The chain has TRBV14 and TRBJ2-3, with no clear D. This CDR3 reads CASSQNMDTQYF. CDR3 DNA sequence: TGTGCCAGCAGCCAGAACATGGATACGCAGTATTTT.